The next 30 T cell receptor beta chains were all read from a single sample in a study of identical twins. TCRdb itself ran the 5' RACE reads through MiXCR, one entry per CDR3 protein. The sample has fewer than 650,000 distinct CDR3 sequences, just over 7% seen once; the top ten hold around 1.6%. These data were also reused for a study on yellow fever vaccine responses in identical twins.

Material: PBMCs. These receptors all come from a woman between 18 and 29 years old in good health.

This clonotype was picked up many times. A junction end diverges from the germline sequence, so it may reflect a read error. The chain couples TRBV4-2 to TRBJ2-3; D unresolved. Looked up from germline, CDR1 is LGHNA and CDR2 is YNFKEQ. The CDR3 spans 13 residues. The CDR3 loop reads CASSQDLAQPRLF. CDR3 sequence (DNA): TGTGCCAGCAGCCAAGATTTGGCGCAGCCCCGTCTTTTT.

This sequence joins TRBV5-1 and TRBJ1-3; D not certain. Germline CDR1 SGHRS, CDR2 YFSETQ. The CDR3 has 13 residues. V dropped 4 bases and J dropped 4 bases, with 9 bases sitting between them. The CDR3, as DNA: TGCGCCAGCAGCCCGCCCCAGGGAAACACCATATATTTT. Protein sequence: CASSPPQGNTIYF.

This clonotype was counted ten times or more. The chain couples TRBV25-1 to TRBJ1-2; TRBD1 might be the D (6 bases). Germline V lookup: CDR1 MGHDK, CDR2 SYGVNS. CDR3 length: 12 residues. V was pared by 7 bases and J by 5 bases, with 11 bases between. This chain's CDR3 is CASNKQGYGYTF. The CDR3 nucleotides read TGTGCCAGCAATAAACAGGGATATGGCTACACCTTC.

This clonotype turned up a few times. This sequence joins TRBV29-1 and TRBJ2-3; 7 nucleotides line up with TRBD1. Trimming removed 8 bases from V and 4 bases from J; junction bases left unmatched: 18. This CDR3 has 16 amino acids. The V gene's germline CDR1 is SQVTM and CDR2 ANQGSEA. CDR3 in DNA: TGCAGCCACACGAAACAGGGGACGCTCGGGGCAGATACGCAGTATTTT. Its protein is CSHTKQGTLGADTQYF.

The V gene is TRBV2, the J gene TRBJ1-2, with 8 bases that match TRBD1. Germline loops: CDR1 SNHLY, CDR2 FYNNEI. There are 13 residues in the CDR3. The ends lost 5 bases at V and 8 bases at J; junction bases unmatched: 7. The DNA of the CDR3 is TGTGCCAGCAGTAACGGACAGGGACGAGGCTACACCTTC. It codes for CASSNGQGRGYTF.

In this sample, this clonotype turned up a few times. The rearrangement links TRBV12-3 or TRBV12-4 to TRBJ1-2, with a tentative D call TRBD1 (5 bases). The V and J ends lost 3 bases and 0 bases respectively, with 14 bases between them. This CDR3 is 16 amino acids long. The CDR3 nucleotides are TGTGCCAGCAGTTTCTTGTCCGGGGGATCTAACTATGGCTACACCTTC. Protein sequence: CASSFLSGGSNYGYTF.

The V call is TRBV7-2, the J call TRBJ1-2, with D hard to call. The CDR3 contains 15 residues. From germline, CDR1 is SGHTA and CDR2 FQGNSA. V was clipped by 0 bases and J by 4 bases, with 12 bases between them. The CDR3 reads CASSLARSETYGYTF. The CDR3, as DNA: TGTGCCAGCAGCTTAGCGCGGTCGGAGACCTATGGCTACACCTTC.

In its sample, this clonotype was seen a few times. The rearrangement uses TRBV18 and TRBJ1-6, with 8 positions matching TRBD1. The ends lost 2 bases at V and 7 bases at J; junction bases unmatched: 10. CDR1 is KGHSH, CDR2 LQKENI, per germline. This CDR3 comprises 17 residues. The CDR3 loop reads CASSPLDRAVGNSPLHF. CDR3 nucleotide sequence: TGTGCCAGCTCACCATTGGACAGGGCGGTGGGAAATTCACCCCTCCACTTT. Together with reference TRBV18 and TRBJ1-6, the CDR3 gives the full variable domain: NAGVMQNPRHLVRRRGQEARLRCSPMKGHSHVYWYRQLPEEGLKFMVYLQKENIIDESGMPKERFSAEFPKEGPSILRIQQVVRGDSAAYFCASSPLDRAVGNSPLHFGNGTRLTVT.

In its sample, this clonotype was seen a few times. The CDR3 bases are TGCGCCAGCAGCCAAGGATACGGTAATCAGCCCCAGCATTTT. Amino acids: CASSQGYGNQPQHF. V and J are TRBV4-1 and TRBJ1-5, with D uncertain. Trimming shortened V by 1 base and J by 4 bases, and 8 bases separated the two germline ends. Germline loops: CDR1 MGHRA, CDR2 YSYEKL. The CDR3 runs to 14 residues.

This clonotype appeared a single time. The chain uses TRBV6-4 and TRBJ2-3, with 14 bases identical to TRBD2. V lost 7 bases to trimming and J lost 3 bases; unmatched junction nucleotides: 15. This CDR3 has 19 amino acids. Germline CDR1 and CDR2: MRHNA and SNTAGT. This CDR3 is CASTHFGTSGGRGTDTQYF. The CDR3 DNA follows: TGTGCCAGCACTCACTTCGGGACTAGCGGGGGCCGGGGGACAGATACGCAGTATTTT.

A few counts support this clonotype. The chain couples TRBV11-1 to TRBJ1-2, with 10 bases fitting TRBD1. This CDR3 comprises 18 residues. V lost 1 base and J lost 5; bases outside the gene matches: 13. CDR1 is SGHAT, CDR2 FQDESV, per germline (reference sequence). The CDR3, as DNA: TGTGCCAGCAGCTTAGAGGATGACAGGGGGCCCTTTCAATATGGCTACACCTTC. Translating it yields CASSLEDDRGPFQYGYTF.

This clonotype was counted many times. The chain links TRBV6-5 to TRBJ1-1; D gene ambiguous. Trimming left V 2 bases short and J 1 base short, with 8 bases between. Germline loops: CDR1 MNHEY, CDR2 SVGAGI. The CDR3 is 14 residues long. CDR3 DNA: TGTGCCAGCAGTTACACGCCCGAGAACACTGAAGCTTTCTTT. Its protein product is CASSYTPENTEAFF.

This clonotype was seen many times. The genes are TRBV12-3 or TRBV12-4 and TRBJ1-6; weak D call: TRBD1 (5 bases). V was pared by 6 bases and J by 9 bases, with 18 bases between. CDR3 size: 15 residues. The DNA for the CDR3 is TGTGCCAGCAGACGCCCCGGGGGATTGGGTTCACCCCTCCACTTT. Its translation: CASRRPGGLGSPLHF.

The chain has TRBV7-9 and TRBJ2-7; D is uncertain. There are 14 residues in the CDR3. The germline V gene encodes CDR1 SEHNR and CDR2 FQNEAQ (reference sequence). V lost 1 base and J 2 bases, leaving 9 bases between the germline ends. The CDR3 nucleotides read TGTGCCAGCAGCTTAGAGGCCGGCCCCTACGAGCAGTACTTC. Amino acids: CASSLEAGPYEQYF. The full variable domain, rest sourced from reference TRBV7-9 and TRBJ2-7, is DTGVSQNPRHKITKRGQNVTFRCDPISEHNRLYWYRQTLGQGPEFLTYFQNEAQLEKSRLLSDRFSAERPKGSFSTLEIQRTEQGDSAMYLCASSLEAGPYEQYFGPGTRLTVT.

This clonotype was observed many times. This sequence joins TRBV10-3 and TRBJ2-1; 13 bases fit TRBD2. The CDR3 length is 14 residues. V lost 6 bases and J lost 5; bases outside the gene matches: 1. Germline CDR1 and CDR2: ENHRY and SYGVKD. This chain's CDR3 is CAIRGTSGDNEQFF. CDR3 DNA sequence: TGTGCCATCAGGGGGACTAGCGGGGACAATGAGCAGTTCTTC.

The J gene is TRBJ2-1, the V gene TRBV7-9; a possible D gene is TRBD2 (5 bases). This CDR3 comprises 16 residues. V was clipped by 5 bases and J by 3 bases, with 17 bases between them. CDR1 and CDR2 (germline): SEHNR, FQNEAQ (reference sequence). The CDR3 is CASSPRGGHRYNEQFF. DNA of the CDR3: TGTGCCAGCAGCCCGCGTGGAGGCCACCGCTACAATGAGCAGTTCTTC.

The chain joins TRBV29-1 to TRBJ1-2, with 7 bases lining up with TRBD1. The V gene end was trimmed by 7 bases and the J gene end by 6 bases; junction bases not matched to a gene: 5. This CDR3 has 11 amino acids. From germline, CDR1 is SQVTM and CDR2 ANQGSEA. CDR3 in amino acids: CSERTGDGYTF. Written as DNA, the CDR3 is TGCAGCGAGAGAACAGGGGATGGCTACACCTTC.

This clonotype has a handful of counts. The chain recombines TRBV24-1 with TRBJ1-5; D is undetermined. V gave up 4 bases and J gave up 5 bases, with 8 bases separating them. The germline gives CDR1 KGHDR, CDR2 SFDVKD. The CDR3 is made up of 13 amino acids. In nucleotides, the CDR3 is TGTGCCACCAGTGACCGGTGGCATCAGCCCCAGCATTTT. As protein: CATSDRWHQPQHF.

In this sample, this clonotype turned up a few times. J is TRBJ2-5 and V is TRBV5-1, with a tentative D call TRBD1 (6 bases). Looked up from germline, CDR1 is SGHRS and CDR2 is YFSETQ. V was shortened by 4 bases and J by 5 bases, with 18 bases between the two germline ends. This CDR3 spans 15 amino acids. The CDR3 nucleotides read TGCGCCAGCAGCCAAAACAGGGACCTGAGGGAGACCCAGTACTTC. Its protein product is CASSQNRDLRETQYF.

This clonotype has just a few counts. This chain links TRBV2 with TRBJ2-3; D is unresolved. The germline V gene has CDR1 SNHLY and CDR2 FYNNEI. This CDR3 contains 11 residues. The V and J ends lost 9 bases and 6 bases respectively, with 10 bases between them. The CDR3 nucleotides are TGTGCCAGTGGACCGCGGGATACGCAGTATTTT. Amino acids: CASGPRDTQYF.

Comment on this clonotype: One end of the junction does not line up with germline, which may come from a read error. The chain has TRBV10-3 and TRBJ2-2, with a weak D call TRBD2 (5 bases). There are 12 residues in the CDR3. CDR1 and CDR2 (germline): ENHRY, SYGVKD. The CDR3 sequence: CAISEPAGELLF. The DNA of the CDR3 is TGTGCCATCAGTGAGCCCGCCGGGGAGCTGCTTTTT.

V usage is TRBV7-2 and J usage is TRBJ2-7; 15 bases line up with TRBD2. Per the germline V gene, CDR1 is SGHTA and CDR2 is FQGNSA. The CDR3 totals 16 residues. After removal of 1 base from V and 4 bases from J, the junction contained 2 bases not matched to a gene. The CDR3 bases are TGTGCCAGCAGCTTAGGAGGGACTAGCGGGAGGTACGAGCAGTACTTC. This gives the protein CASSLGGTSGRYEQYF.

This chain uses TRBV25-1 with TRBJ2-1, with TRBD1 as a possible D gene (6 bases). Germline V gives CDR1 MGHDK, CDR2 SYGVNS. The CDR3 runs to 14 residues. With 3 bases removed from V and 6 bases from J, the gap between germline ends came to 12 bases. CDR3 DNA sequence: TGTGCCAGCAGTGACCCCTTAGGGGGCAATGAGCAGTTCTTC. Its protein is CASSDPLGGNEQFF.

The chain is built from TRBV5-1 and TRBJ1-2; 7 bases are shared with TRBD1. The CDR3 runs 16 residues. The J segment lost 0 bases and the V segment lost 4 bases, leaving 9 bases of the junction unmatched. CDR1 is SGHRS, CDR2 YFSETQ, per germline. The chain's CDR3 is CASSNGQVTANYGYTF. CDR3 coding DNA: TGCGCCAGCAGCAACGGACAGGTTACAGCTAACTATGGCTACACCTTC.

The chain links TRBV7-9 to TRBJ1-1; D gene unclear. Germline CDR1 reads SEHNR; CDR2 reads FQNEAQ (reference sequence). With 5 bases removed from V and 4 bases from J, the gap between germline ends came to 14 bases. The CDR3 spans 14 residues. This CDR3 reads CASSPRVQSTEAFF. CDR3 coding DNA: TGTGCCAGCAGCCCCCGGGTCCAAAGCACTGAAGCTTTCTTT.

This chain connects TRBV28 to TRBJ2-1; 10 nucleotides line up with TRBD2. The CDR3 runs to 18 residues. The V segment lost 2 bases and the J segment 5 bases; nucleotides outside the gene matches: 12. Germline assignment: CDR1 MDHEN and CDR2 SYDVKM. The CDR3: CASSLRARRTSGNNEQFF. The CDR3 nucleotides read TGTGCCAGCAGTTTACGCGCTCGTCGGACTAGCGGCAACAATGAGCAGTTCTTC.

This chain joins TRBV2 and TRBJ2-7; 10 bases are a match to TRBD2. The V gene's germline CDR1 is SNHLY and CDR2 FYNNEI. This CDR3 region has 14 residues. The V segment lost 7 bases and the J segment 5 bases; nucleotides outside the gene matches: 8. CDR3 sequence reads: CASTGRLAGDEQYF. CDR3 DNA: TGTGCCAGCACTGGGAGGCTAGCGGGAGACGAGCAGTACTTC.

The rearrangement links TRBV11-2 to TRBJ2-3; tentative D call: TRBD2 (6 bases). Germline V lookup: CDR1 SGHAT, CDR2 FQNNGV. V gave up 5 bases and J gave up 6 bases, with 15 bases separating them. The CDR3 has 14 residues. In nucleotides, the CDR3 is TGTGCCAGCAGCCCCGGAGGGCTCATGGATACGCAGTATTTT. Encoded protein: CASSPGGLMDTQYF.

This clonotype has a count of ten or more. The J gene is TRBJ2-1, the V gene TRBV21-1; the D call in the table, TRBD2, was not verified against the DNA. TRBV21-1 is classified as a pseudogene. This CDR3 comprises 16 residues. The CDR3 region is CASSKGAGGYYNEQFF. The DNA for the CDR3 is TGTGCCAGCAGCAAAGGGGCGGGAGGTTACTACAATGAGCAGTTCTTC.

This clonotype has only one observation. The rearrangement links TRBV27 to TRBJ1-1, with D possibly TRBD1 on 5 matching bases. The CDR3 has 16 amino acids. The germline V and J ends were trimmed by 1 base and 5 bases, with 17 bases remaining between them. Germline V gene lookup returns CDR1 MNHEY and CDR2 SMNVEV (reference sequence). The CDR3 coding sequence is TGTGCCAGCAGTTTATATACTGGCAGGGTGGAAACTGAAGCTTTCTTT. Protein sequence: CASSLYTGRVETEAFF.